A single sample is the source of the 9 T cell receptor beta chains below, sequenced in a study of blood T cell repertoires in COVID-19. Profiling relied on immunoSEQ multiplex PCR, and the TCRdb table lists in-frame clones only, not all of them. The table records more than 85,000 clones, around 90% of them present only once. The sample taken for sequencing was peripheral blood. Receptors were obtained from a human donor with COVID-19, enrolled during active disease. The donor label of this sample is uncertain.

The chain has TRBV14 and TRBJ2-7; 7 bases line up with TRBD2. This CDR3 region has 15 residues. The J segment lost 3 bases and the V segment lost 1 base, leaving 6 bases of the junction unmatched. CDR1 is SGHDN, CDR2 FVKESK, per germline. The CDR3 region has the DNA TGTGCCAGCAGCCAAGGACCTAGCGGCGGCTACGAGCAGTACTTC. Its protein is CASSQGPSGGYEQYF.

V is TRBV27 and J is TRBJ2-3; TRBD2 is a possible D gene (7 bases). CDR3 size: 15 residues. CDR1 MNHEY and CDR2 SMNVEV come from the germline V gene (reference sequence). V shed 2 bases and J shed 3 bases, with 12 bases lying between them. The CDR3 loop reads CASSLRGTKTDTQYF. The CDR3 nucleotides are TGTGCCAGCAGTTTAAGGGGGACTAAAACAGATACGCAGTATTTT.

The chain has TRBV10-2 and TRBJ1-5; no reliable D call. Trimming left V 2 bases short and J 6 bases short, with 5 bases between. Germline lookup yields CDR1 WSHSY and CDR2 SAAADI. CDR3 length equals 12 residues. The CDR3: CASSEEGQPQHF. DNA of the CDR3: TGCGCCAGCAGTGAGGAGGGTCAGCCCCAGCATTTT.

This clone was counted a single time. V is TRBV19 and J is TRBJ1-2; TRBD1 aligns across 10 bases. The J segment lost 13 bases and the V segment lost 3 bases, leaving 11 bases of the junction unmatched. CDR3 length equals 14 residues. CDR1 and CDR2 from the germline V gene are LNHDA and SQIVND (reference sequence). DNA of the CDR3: TGTGCCAGTAGTATGGGACAGGGGACTCATCTTTCCACCTTC. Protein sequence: CASSMGQGTHLSTF.

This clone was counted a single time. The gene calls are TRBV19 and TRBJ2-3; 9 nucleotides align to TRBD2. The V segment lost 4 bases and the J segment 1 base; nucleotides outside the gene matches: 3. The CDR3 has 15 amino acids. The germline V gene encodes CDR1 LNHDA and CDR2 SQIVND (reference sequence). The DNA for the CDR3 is TGTGCCAGTAGTAGACGACTAGCGGGCACAGATACGCAGTATTTT. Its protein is CASSRRLAGTDTQYF.

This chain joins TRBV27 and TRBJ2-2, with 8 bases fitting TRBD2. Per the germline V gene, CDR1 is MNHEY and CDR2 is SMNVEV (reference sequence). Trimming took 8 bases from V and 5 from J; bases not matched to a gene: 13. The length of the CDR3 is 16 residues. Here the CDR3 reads CASLPLGSGETGELFF. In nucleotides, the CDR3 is TGTGCCAGCCTCCCCTTGGGTAGCGGGGAGACCGGGGAGCTGTTTTTT.

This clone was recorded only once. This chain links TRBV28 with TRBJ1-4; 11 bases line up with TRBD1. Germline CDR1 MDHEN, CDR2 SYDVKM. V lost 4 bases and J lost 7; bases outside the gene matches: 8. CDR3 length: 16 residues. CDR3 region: CASSWTGGVGREKLFF. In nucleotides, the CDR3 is TGTGCCAGCAGTTGGACAGGGGGCGTCGGACGTGAAAAACTGTTTTTT.

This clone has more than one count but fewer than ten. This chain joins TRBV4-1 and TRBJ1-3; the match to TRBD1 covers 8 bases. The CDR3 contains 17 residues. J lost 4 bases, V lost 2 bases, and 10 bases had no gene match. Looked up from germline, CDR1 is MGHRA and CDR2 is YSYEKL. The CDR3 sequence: CASSQRAPGGEGNTIYF. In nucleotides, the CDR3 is TGCGCCAGCAGCCAAAGGGCCCCAGGGGGCGAGGGAAACACCATATATTTT.

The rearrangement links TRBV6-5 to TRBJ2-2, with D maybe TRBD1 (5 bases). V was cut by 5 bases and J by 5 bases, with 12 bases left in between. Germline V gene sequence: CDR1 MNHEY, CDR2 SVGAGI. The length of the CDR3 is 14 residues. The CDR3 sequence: CASSQPRQTGELFF. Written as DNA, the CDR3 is TGTGCCAGCAGTCAACCTCGACAGACCGGGGAGCTGTTTTTT.